This T cell receptor beta chain derives from a study of blood T cells in healthy people across ages. Study-level results: A greater number of naive CD4+ cells and higher diversity distinguished long-lived donors from aged donors. Expanded clonotype changes were possibly confounded by unknown donor CMV status. Since the PBMCs were unsorted, naive and antigen-experienced cells could not be conclusively compared.

Germline CDR1 is SGHAT and CDR2 is FQNNGV. The CDR3 runs to 15 residues. J was trimmed by 5 bases and V by 5 bases; bases with no gene match: 7. The second PCR ran about 6 to 12 cycles with a sample-barcoded 5' primer and J-beta primers. Tags on each cDNA molecule came from a template-switch adaptor with 12 random nucleotides. TCRdb reprocessed the 5' RACE reads with MiXCR, giving one entry per CDR3 protein. Of 850,000 to 1,000,000 distinct CDR3 sequences listed, roughly 47% were seen once; the top ten hold 20% to 25%. As for this clonotype: The antigen remains unidentified.

The sequence came from a woman aged 55-70 years in good health. V and J are TRBV11-2 and TRBJ2-5, with 11 bases matching TRBD1. The material sequenced was blood. The CDR3 is CASSTGGTGGETQYF. The DNA of the CDR3 is TGTGCCAGCAGCACCGGCGGGACAGGGGGTGAGACCCAGTACTTC.